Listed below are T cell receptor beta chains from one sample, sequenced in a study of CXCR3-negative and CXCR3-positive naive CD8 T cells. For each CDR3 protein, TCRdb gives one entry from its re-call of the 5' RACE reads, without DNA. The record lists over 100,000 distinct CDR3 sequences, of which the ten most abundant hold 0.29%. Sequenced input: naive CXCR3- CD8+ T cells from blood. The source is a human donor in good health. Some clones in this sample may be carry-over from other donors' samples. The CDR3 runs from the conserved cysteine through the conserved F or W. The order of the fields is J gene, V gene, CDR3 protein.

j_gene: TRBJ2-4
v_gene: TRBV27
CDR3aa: CASSWGFLAKNIQYF

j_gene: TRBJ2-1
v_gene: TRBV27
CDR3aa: CASSSTGGAGDEQFF

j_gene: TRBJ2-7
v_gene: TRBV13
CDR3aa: CASSLLDSGLLEQYF

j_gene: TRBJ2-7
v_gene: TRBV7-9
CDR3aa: CASSPGWGGEQYF

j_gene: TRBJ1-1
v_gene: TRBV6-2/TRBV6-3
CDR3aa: CASSYTTGQGATEAFF

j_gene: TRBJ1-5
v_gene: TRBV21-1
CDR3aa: CASSKEETVTINQPQHF

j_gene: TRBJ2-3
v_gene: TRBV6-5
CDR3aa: CASSYQGDGWTDTQYF

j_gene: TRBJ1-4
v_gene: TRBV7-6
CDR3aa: CASSSDRAFEKLFF

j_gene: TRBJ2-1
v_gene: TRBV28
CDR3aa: CASRDNSHSGSFEQFF

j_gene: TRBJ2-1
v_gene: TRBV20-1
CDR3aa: CSARGPKAGNEQFF

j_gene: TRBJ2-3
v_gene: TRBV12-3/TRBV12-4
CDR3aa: CASSLTFRGLRTDTQYF

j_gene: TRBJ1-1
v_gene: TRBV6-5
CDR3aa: CASSYHGGNTEAFF

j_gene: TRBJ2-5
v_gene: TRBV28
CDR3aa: CASSPSPAETQYF

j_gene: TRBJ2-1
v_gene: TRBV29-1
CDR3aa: CSVLGLAGAYNEQFF

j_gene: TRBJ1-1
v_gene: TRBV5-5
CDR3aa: CASSLGEENTEAFF

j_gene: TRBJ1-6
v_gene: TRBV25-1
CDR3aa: CASSEGGAAYNSPLHF

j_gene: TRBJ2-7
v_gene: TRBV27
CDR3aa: CASAPGLLYEQYF

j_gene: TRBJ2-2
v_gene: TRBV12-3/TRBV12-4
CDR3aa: CASTKDRDTGELFF

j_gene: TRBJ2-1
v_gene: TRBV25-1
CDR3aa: CASSDSRLAASYNEQFF

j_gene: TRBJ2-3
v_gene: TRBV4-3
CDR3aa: CASSQEGGTDTQYF

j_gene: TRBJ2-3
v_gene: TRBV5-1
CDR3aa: CASSFQDTDTQYF

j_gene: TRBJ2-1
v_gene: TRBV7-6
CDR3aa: CASSTYYNEQFF

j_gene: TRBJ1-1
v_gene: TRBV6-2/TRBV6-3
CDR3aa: CASSYPSGGTEAFF

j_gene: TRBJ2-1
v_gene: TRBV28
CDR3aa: CASSFRGARVGEQFF

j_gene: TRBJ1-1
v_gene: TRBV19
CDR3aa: CASSTPRQGASTEAFF

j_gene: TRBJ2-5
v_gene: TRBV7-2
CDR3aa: CASSSSSRAGEETQYF

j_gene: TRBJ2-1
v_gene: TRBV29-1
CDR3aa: CSVDGTSGGASDEQFF

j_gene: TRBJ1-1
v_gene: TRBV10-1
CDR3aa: CASSEREGSDEAFF

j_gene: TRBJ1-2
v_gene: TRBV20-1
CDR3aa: CSARDPAGGDYGYTF

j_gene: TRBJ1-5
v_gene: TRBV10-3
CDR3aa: CASRLTGASQPQHF

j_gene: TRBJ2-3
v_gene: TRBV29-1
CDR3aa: CNVGLAEGPDTQYF

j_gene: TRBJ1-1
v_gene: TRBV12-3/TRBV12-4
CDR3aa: CASSSPGHSNTEAFF

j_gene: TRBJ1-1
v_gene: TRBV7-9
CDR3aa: CASSLGDRLNTEAFF

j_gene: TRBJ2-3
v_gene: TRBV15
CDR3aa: CATSRESAVTDTQYF

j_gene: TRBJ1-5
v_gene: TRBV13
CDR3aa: CASSSANQPQHF

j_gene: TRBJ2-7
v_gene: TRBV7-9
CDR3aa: CASSFGAGGLALEQYF

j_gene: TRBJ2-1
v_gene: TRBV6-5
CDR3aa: CASSPGATYNEQFF

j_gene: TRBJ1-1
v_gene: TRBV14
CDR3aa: CASSRAGGTRNTEAFF

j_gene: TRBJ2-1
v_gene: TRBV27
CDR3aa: CASSFASAGEGYNEQFF

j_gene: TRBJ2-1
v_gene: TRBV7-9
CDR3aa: CASSVRQGSNEQFF

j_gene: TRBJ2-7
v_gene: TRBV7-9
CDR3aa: CASSLTFGDEAYEQYF

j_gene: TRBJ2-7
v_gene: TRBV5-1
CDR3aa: CASSSSGTSGSANSYEQYF

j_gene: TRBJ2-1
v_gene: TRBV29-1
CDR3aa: CSVEISGSRYEQFF

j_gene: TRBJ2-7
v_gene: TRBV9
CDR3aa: CASSVAGEYEQYF

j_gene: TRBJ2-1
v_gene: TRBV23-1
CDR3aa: CASTPPADNEQFF

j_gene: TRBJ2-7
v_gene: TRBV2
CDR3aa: CASSVHRDTSYEQYF

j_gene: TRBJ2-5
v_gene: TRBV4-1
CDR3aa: CASSQGVHPSQETQYF

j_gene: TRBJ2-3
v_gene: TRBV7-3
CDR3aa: CASSLSVSRGDTQYF

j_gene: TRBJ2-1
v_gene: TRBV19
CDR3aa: CASSLGAVYPYNEQFF